This T cell receptor (beta chain) was sequenced during a study of cytomegalovirus exposure and HLA in healthy donors. Study-wide results and caveats: Available immune exposure information covered CMV serostatus only. Rare TCR sequences predominated, though certain public TCRs were found in many donors. According to the study, 160 or so TCR beta chains were cytomegalovirus-associated.

The PCR used 60 Vbeta and 13 Jbeta primers. Per the original methods: In a later analysis, the count reached about 80 million unique TCR beta chains, with roughly 9.9 million shared. The protocol was immunoSEQ multiplex PCR, while the TCRdb copy is restricted to in-frame clones and leaves out a portion. For V, J and clone size, that table is used; D and trimming come from the DNA. This table holds 120,000 to 150,000 clones, roughly four fifths found once. Concerning this clone itself: Its antigen remains unidentified.

Germline V lookup: CDR1 SEHNR, CDR2 FQNEAQ (reference sequence). The CDR3 is 15 residues long. The J segment lost 0 bases and the V segment lost 5 bases, leaving 7 bases of the junction unmatched. This rearrangement joins TRBV7-9 to TRBJ2-7; 7 bases fit TRBD1. Sequenced sample: PBMCs. This receptor was obtained from a male donor in good health and CMV-seronegative. This CDR3 is CASSLGTASSYEQYF. CDR3 in DNA: TGTGCCAGCAGCCTCGGGACAGCCAGCTCCTACGAGCAGTACTTC.